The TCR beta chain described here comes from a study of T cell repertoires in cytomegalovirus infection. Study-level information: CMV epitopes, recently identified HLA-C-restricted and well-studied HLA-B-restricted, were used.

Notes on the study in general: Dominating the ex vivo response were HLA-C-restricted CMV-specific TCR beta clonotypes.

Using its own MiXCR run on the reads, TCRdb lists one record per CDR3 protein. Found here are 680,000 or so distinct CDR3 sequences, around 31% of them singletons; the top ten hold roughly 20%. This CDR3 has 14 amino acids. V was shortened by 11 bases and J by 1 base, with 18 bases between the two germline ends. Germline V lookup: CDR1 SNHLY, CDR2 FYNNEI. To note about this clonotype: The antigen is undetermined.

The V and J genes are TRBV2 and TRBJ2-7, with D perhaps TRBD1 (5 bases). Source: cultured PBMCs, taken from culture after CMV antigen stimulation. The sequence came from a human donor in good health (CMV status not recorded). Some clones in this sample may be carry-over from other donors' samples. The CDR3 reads CASRATRLSYEQYF. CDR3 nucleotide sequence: TGTGCCTCCAGGGCGACCAGGCTTTCCTACGAGCAGTACTTC.